This T cell receptor (beta chain) derives from a study of blood T cell repertoires in COVID-19. Study-level background: The analysed material was cDNA or gDNA that came from T cells, B-cell-depleted T cells, or PBMCs.

Assay: immunoSEQ multiplex PCR; the TCRdb copy retains only in-frame clones and omits some. This table has 95,000 to 150,000 clones, over 75% appearing once. The V gene end was trimmed by 7 bases and the J gene end by 8 bases; junction bases not matched to a gene: 10. Germline V lookup: CDR1 LNHDA, CDR2 SQIVND (reference sequence). The CDR3 covers 14 residues. The sequence was collected from a man between 60 and 75 years old with acute or convalescent COVID-19. The chain uses TRBV19 and TRBJ1-4; 7 bases line up with TRBD1. Sequencing input: peripheral blood. As DNA, the CDR3 is TGTGCCAGTAATACAGGGGCCCTAGGGGAAAAACTGTTTTTT. Protein product: CASNTGALGEKLFF.